Below, 26 T cell receptor beta chains from the same sample are listed, as sequenced in a study of blood T cell repertoires in COVID-19. This table comes from immunoSEQ multiplex PCR, and its TCRdb copy is limited to in-frame clones, with some not included. The sample holds more than 150,000 clones, roughly 83% seen once. The sequencing sample was made of peripheral blood. These receptors were obtained from a woman aged 60 to 75 with acute or convalescent COVID-19.

The CDR3 loop reads CASRSQGQVSPLHF. CDR3 in DNA: TGTGCCAGCAGGTCACAGGGGCAGGTTTCACCCCTCCACTTT. The chain is built from TRBV27 and TRBJ1-6; 7 nucleotides match TRBD1. The CDR3 sequence is 14 residues long. Germline V lookup: CDR1 MNHEY, CDR2 SMNVEV (reference sequence). Trimming took 6 bases from V and 9 from J; bases not matched to a gene: 8.

The chain couples TRBV18 to TRBJ2-7; weak D call: TRBD1 (6 bases). V lost 2 bases and J 7 bases, leaving 15 bases between the germline ends. CDR3 length: 14 residues. The germline V gene encodes CDR1 KGHSH and CDR2 LQKENI. CDR3 bases: TGTGCCAGCTCACCAAATACAGGGACGGAAGAGCAGTACTTC. This encodes CASSPNTGTEEQYF.

The chain couples TRBV7-2 to TRBJ2-5; TRBD2 matches at 8 bases. Germline V gene data show CDR1 as SGHTA and CDR2 as FQGNSA. The junction had 5 bases not matched to a gene; V was cut back by 3 bases and J by 2 bases. The CDR3 totals 15 residues. DNA for the CDR3: TGTGCCAGCAGCTTCGGGGGGGCGGCTCAAGAGACCCAGTACTTC. The encoded protein is CASSFGGAAQETQYF.

The J gene is TRBJ2-7, the V gene TRBV3-1 (or the pseudogene TRBV3-2); 7 nucleotides align to TRBD1. After removal of 7 bases from V and 1 base from J, the junction contained 7 bases not matched to a gene. CDR3 length: 14 amino acids. Germline lookup yields CDR1 LGHDT and CDR2 YNNKEL (reference sequence). CDR3 sequence (DNA): TGTGCCAGCACCGACAGGGTATCGTCCTACGAGCAGTACTTC. Its translation is CASTDRVSSYEQYF.

The gene calls are TRBV11-2 and TRBJ1-3, with D perhaps TRBD1 (5 bases). Trimming took off 4 bases at V and 4 bases at J, with 17 bases between the two ends. This CDR3 has 16 amino acids. Germline-derived CDR1 and CDR2 are SGHAT and FQNNGV. DNA of the CDR3: TGTGCCAGCAGCTCGACCGTCAGGCAGGGAGGAAACACCATATATTTT. Translated, it gives CASSSTVRQGGNTIYF.

The V gene is TRBV6-5, the J gene TRBJ1-6; maybe TRBD1 (6 bases). Germline V gives CDR1 MNHEY, CDR2 SVGAGI. Trimming shortened V by 6 bases and J by 2 bases, and 11 bases separated the two germline ends. The CDR3 spans 15 residues. CDR3 region: CASRPQGPYNSPLHF. CDR3 DNA: TGTGCCAGCAGGCCACAGGGACCCTATAATTCACCCCTCCACTTT.

The chain has TRBV5-4 and TRBJ2-7; 8 bases align to TRBD1. CDR3 length: 15 amino acids. V lost 3 bases and J lost 5; bases outside the gene matches: 10. CDR1 is SGHNT, CDR2 YYREEE, per germline (reference sequence). The CDR3 region has the DNA TGTGCCAGCAGCTCGGGGGACAGGTCGATAAACGAGCAGTACTTC. Protein product: CASSSGDRSINEQYF.

V is TRBV7-8 and J is TRBJ2-4; possible D gene TRBD1, 6 bases. V lost 3 bases and J lost 14, with 17 bases in between. CDR1 is SGHVS, CDR2 FQNEAQ, per germline. The CDR3 is made up of 13 amino acids. CDR3 residues: CASSFSGDTRKYF. DNA of the CDR3: TGTGCCAGCAGCTTTTCCGGGGACACCCGCAAGTACTTC.

This sequence joins TRBV4-3 and TRBJ2-1; D is perhaps TRBD2 (7 bases). The ends were cut back, 1 base at V and 8 bases at J, with 15 bases in the middle. CDR1 and CDR2 from the germline V gene are LGHNA and YSLEER. This CDR3 has 15 amino acids. CDR3: CASSQGRGAWYEQFF. Written as DNA, the CDR3 is TGCGCCAGCAGCCAAGGTCGGGGGGCCTGGTATGAGCAGTTCTTC.

The V and J genes are TRBV6-1 and TRBJ2-5, with TRBD1 matching over 8 bases. The V gene end was trimmed by 1 base and the J gene end by 6 bases; junction bases not matched to a gene: 13. This CDR3 has 17 amino acids. Germline lookup yields CDR1 MNHNS and CDR2 SASEGT. The CDR3 region is CASSEGGMGRGRKTQYF. Here the CDR3 DNA reads TGTGCCAGCAGTGAAGGGGGTATGGGCAGGGGGCGGAAGACCCAGTACTTC.

The V gene is TRBV5-8, the J gene TRBJ1-5; the match to TRBD1 covers 7 bases. V lost 0 bases to trimming and J lost 4 bases; unmatched junction nucleotides: 4. Germline-derived CDR1 and CDR2 are SGHTS and YDEGEE. The CDR3 has 15 residues. The CDR3 is CASSLGQGNNQPQHF. The CDR3 DNA follows: TGTGCCAGCAGCTTGGGACAGGGTAATAATCAGCCCCAGCATTTT.

The gene calls are TRBV2 and TRBJ2-7; 8 bases are a match to TRBD1. Germline V gene lookup returns CDR1 SNHLY and CDR2 FYNNEI. This CDR3 contains 14 residues. V lost 6 bases to trimming and J lost 0 bases; unmatched junction nucleotides: 4. CDR3 amino acids: CASSGDRGSYEQYF. DNA for the CDR3: TGTGCCAGCAGCGGTGACAGGGGCTCCTACGAGCAGTACTTC.

V is TRBV5-1 and J is TRBJ1-2; D may be TRBD1 (5 bases). The germline V gene has CDR1 SGHRS and CDR2 YFSETQ. The length of the CDR3 is 14 residues. Trimming stripped 2 bases from V and 2 bases from J, with 10 bases between. CDR3 protein: CASSFTAGNYGYTF. The CDR3 nucleotides read TGCGCCAGCAGCTTTACCGCAGGGAACTATGGCTACACCTTC.

The rearrangement uses TRBV4-1 and TRBJ1-6, with D unresolved. Germline CDR1 is MGHRA and CDR2 is YSYEKL. The CDR3 totals 18 residues. V dropped 1 base and J dropped 0 bases, with 13 bases sitting between them. CDR3 DNA sequence: TGCGCCAGCAGCCAAGGTCTGGCCTCCAGCTCCTATAATTCACCCCTCCACTTT. Its translation is CASSQGLASSSYNSPLHF.

This clone was counted a few times. This rearrangement joins TRBV19 to TRBJ1-1; TRBD1 might be the D (5 bases). The CDR3 length is 13 residues. Trimming took 7 bases from V and 1 from J, leaving 10 bases between them. The germline gives CDR1 LNHDA, CDR2 SQIVND (reference sequence). The CDR3 sequence: CASMRQKNTEAFF. In DNA form, the CDR3 reads TGTGCCAGTATGCGACAGAAGAACACTGAAGCTTTCTTT.

The gene calls are TRBV30 and TRBJ2-2; D possibly corresponds to TRBD1 (5 bases). In germline, CDR1 is GTSNPN, CDR2 SVGIG (reference sequence). This CDR3 has 14 residues. Trimming shortened V by 6 bases and J by 1 base, and 12 bases separated the two germline ends. The CDR3 reads CACNNGQNTGELFF. CDR3 coding DNA: TGTGCCTGTAATAATGGACAGAACACCGGGGAGCTGTTTTTT.

This clone was counted once. V usage is TRBV4-2 and J usage is TRBJ1-2, with a weak D call TRBD1 (5 bases). This CDR3 is built from 16 residues. CDR1 and CDR2 from the germline V gene are LGHNA and YNFKEQ. V lost 1 base and J 6 bases, leaving 18 bases between the germline ends. This CDR3 reads CASSQGFTGVVHGYTF. The DNA of the CDR3 is TGTGCCAGCAGCCAAGGCTTTACAGGCGTCGTCCATGGCTACACCTTC.

The V call is TRBV18, the J call TRBJ2-5; TRBD2 matches 7 bases. The CDR3 totals 13 residues. J gave up 1 base and V 5 bases, and 1 base lay outside the gene matches. Germline-derived CDR1 and CDR2 are KGHSH and LQKENI. CDR3 sequence (DNA): TGTGCCAGCTCAGGGACTATCCAAGAGACCCAGTACTTC. Encoded protein: CASSGTIQETQYF.

The chain couples TRBV18 to TRBJ1-3, with TRBD1 matching 11 bases. The ends lost 2 bases at V and 0 bases at J; junction bases unmatched: 3. This CDR3 comprises 17 residues. Germline assignment: CDR1 KGHSH and CDR2 LQKENI. The CDR3, as DNA: TGTGCCAGCTCACCATACGGACAGGGGGCCTCTGGAAACACCATATATTTT. It codes for CASSPYGQGASGNTIYF.

This clone appeared once. The chain combines TRBV6-6 with TRBJ1-1; D is possibly TRBD1 (5 bases). This CDR3 is 12 amino acids long. With 5 bases removed from V and 3 bases from J, the gap between germline ends came to 7 bases. CDR1 is MNHNY, CDR2 SVGAGI, per germline (reference sequence). The CDR3 DNA reads as TGTGCCAGCAGTGTAGGGGACACTGAAGCTTTCTTT. Encoded protein: CASSVGDTEAFF.

This chain links TRBV19 with TRBJ2-3; no reliable D call. Trimming shortened V by 5 bases and J by 1 base, and 7 bases separated the two germline ends. Germline loops: CDR1 LNHDA, CDR2 SQIVND (reference sequence). CDR3 length: 13 amino acids. The CDR3 DNA reads as TGTGCCAGTAGTCGCCAGGGCACAGATACGCAGTATTTT. Translation: CASSRQGTDTQYF.

The chain couples TRBV7-9 to TRBJ2-3; D is possibly TRBD2 (7 bases). This CDR3 region has 14 residues. V lost 6 bases to trimming and J lost 5 bases, with 15 bases between them. Germline V gene sequence: CDR1 SEHNR, CDR2 FQNEAQ (reference sequence). The CDR3 DNA follows: TGTGCCAGCAGGCGAGGGGGGGGCAGAGATACGCAGTATTTT. Its protein is CASRRGGGRDTQYF.

V is TRBV6-5 and J is TRBJ1-6; D remains unclear. CDR1 MNHEY and CDR2 SVGAGI come from the germline V gene. The CDR3 sequence is 15 residues long. Between the trimmed V and J ends, which lost 8 bases and 7 bases, there was a span of 18 bases. As DNA, the CDR3 is TGTGCCAGCTCAATTCAGCAGCCGGGAAATTCACCCCTCCACTTT. Amino acids: CASSIQQPGNSPLHF.

This clone was seen a handful of times. The CDR3 coding sequence is TGTGCCAGTAGCGGGACAGGTAGCTCCTACGAGCAGTACTTC. Its translation is CASSGTGSSYEQYF. This chain links TRBV19 with TRBJ2-7; 8 bases agree with TRBD1. This CDR3 comprises 14 residues. Germline V gene sequence: CDR1 LNHDA, CDR2 SQIVND (reference sequence). J lost 0 bases, V lost 6 bases, and 4 bases had no gene match.

This clone was recorded only once. The chain links TRBV4-2 to TRBJ1-4; 11 positions agree with TRBD1. The length of the CDR3 is 18 residues. With 1 base clipped from V and 5 bases from J, the junction kept 9 bases outside the gene matches. Germline-derived CDR1 and CDR2 are LGHNA and YNFKEQ. CDR3 bases: TGTGCCAGCAGCCAAGGTGGAGGGGGGACAGGGGGAAATGAAAAACTGTTTTTT. This sequence encodes CASSQGGGGTGGNEKLFF.

V usage is TRBV10-1 and J usage is TRBJ2-1, with TRBD2 matching over 8 bases. This CDR3 spans 15 amino acids. Unmatched junction bases numbered 3, after V lost 3 bases and J lost 2 bases. Germline lookup yields CDR1 WNHNN and CDR2 SYGVQD (reference sequence). CDR3 DNA sequence: TGCGCCAGCAGTGATCGGGGGGGGGCCTACAATGAGCAGTTCTTC. Protein sequence: CASSDRGGAYNEQFF.